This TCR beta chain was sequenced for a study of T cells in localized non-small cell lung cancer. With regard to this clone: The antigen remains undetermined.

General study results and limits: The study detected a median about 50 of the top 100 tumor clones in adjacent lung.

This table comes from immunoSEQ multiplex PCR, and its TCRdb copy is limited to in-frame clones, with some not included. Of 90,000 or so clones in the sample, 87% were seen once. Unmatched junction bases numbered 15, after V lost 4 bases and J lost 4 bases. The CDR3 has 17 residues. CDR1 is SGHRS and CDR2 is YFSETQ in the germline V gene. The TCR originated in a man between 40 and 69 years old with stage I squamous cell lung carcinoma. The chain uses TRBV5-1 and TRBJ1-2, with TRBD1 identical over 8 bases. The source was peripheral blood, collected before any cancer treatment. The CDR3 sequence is CASSTPGQEDSIYGYTF. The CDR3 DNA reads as TGCGCCAGCAGCACTCCGGGACAGGAAGACTCCATCTATGGCTACACCTTC.